Each of the 19 T cell receptor beta chains below was sequenced from the same sample in a study of T cell responses to AZD1222 COVID-19 vaccine. Generated by immunoSEQ multiplex PCR, the TCRdb table keeps only in-frame clones and is missing some. This table has about 130,000 clones, around 90% appearing once. The sample consisted of peripheral blood, taken on day 0 of AZD1222 vaccination. Receptors were obtained from an adult in good health.

The chain recombines TRBV18 with TRBJ2-5; D unresolved. The germline V gene encodes CDR1 KGHSH and CDR2 LQKENI. CDR3 size: 12 residues. Trimming removed 3 bases at V and 2 bases at J, with 4 bases between. CDR3: CASSPGQETQYF. The CDR3 nucleotides are TGTGCCAGCTCACCGGGACAAGAGACCCAGTACTTC.

The V gene is TRBV28, the J gene TRBJ2-7; 12 nucleotides agree with TRBD2. Germline-derived CDR1 and CDR2 are MDHEN and SYDVKM. The CDR3 loop spans 14 amino acids. V dropped 6 bases and J dropped 5; count of bases not matched to a gene: 5. CDR3 amino acids: CASRPSGGVNEQYF. The CDR3 nucleotides are TGTGCCAGCAGACCTAGCGGGGGGGTAAACGAGCAGTACTTC.

The chain has TRBV24-1 and TRBJ2-6; D ambiguous. This CDR3 comprises 17 residues. Germline CDR1 is KGHDR and CDR2 is SFDVKD. The V gene lost 5 bases and the J gene lost 0 bases, with 13 bases spanning the gap. In nucleotides, the CDR3 is TGTGCCACCAGTGCCCCGCCTCCAAGCTCTGGGGCCAACGTCCTGACTTTC. It specifies CATSAPPPSSGANVLTF.

The chain couples TRBV5-8 to TRBJ2-7; 7 bases are a match to TRBD1. Trimming removed 5 bases from V and 2 bases from J; junction bases left unmatched: 10. The germline gives CDR1 SGHTS, CDR2 YDEGEE. The length of the CDR3 is 15 residues. The DNA of the CDR3 is TGTGCCAGCAGTAACCAAGGGGGCCGCGCCTACGAGCAGTACTTC. It translates to CASSNQGGRAYEQYF.

Comment on this clone: It is unclear where the CDR3 begins or ends on the DNA, so no DNA is shown, and the CDR3 is as TCRdb lists it. V and J are TRBV5-1 and TRBJ1-1. The CDR3 has 16 amino acids, counting both end residues. Germline V lookup: CDR1 SGHRS, CDR2 YFSETQ. This chain's CDR3 is CASSSTLGRGNTEAFF.

The CDR3 DNA reads TGTGCCAGCAGCCCCCGGACAGCCTCCACGACCACTGAAGCTTTCTTT. Its protein product is CASSPRTASTTTEAFF. The V and J genes are TRBV3-1 (or the pseudogene TRBV3-2) and TRBJ1-1, with D possibly matching TRBD1 (6 bases). Germline loops: CDR1 LGHDT, CDR2 YNNKEL (reference sequence). The CDR3 is 16 amino acids. Trimming left V 4 bases short and J 4 bases short, with 19 bases between.

The CDR3 here is CASSQWTEGSPLHF. As DNA, the CDR3 is TGTGCCAGCAGCCAATGGACAGAGGGATCACCCCTCCACTTT. The rearrangement links TRBV7-9 to TRBJ1-6; a weak D match, TRBD1 (6 bases). CDR3 length: 14 amino acids. The germline CDR1 and CDR2 sequences are SEHNR and FQNEAQ (reference sequence). V was clipped by 5 bases and J by 10 bases, with 15 bases between them.

CDR3: CASSVEGTGAKSPNSPLHF. DNA for the CDR3: TGTGCCAGCAGCGTGGAAGGGACAGGGGCGAAGTCCCCAAATTCACCCCTCCACTTT. The chain has TRBV5-8 and TRBJ1-6; TRBD1 agrees at 10 bases. Germline V lookup: CDR1 SGHTS, CDR2 YDEGEE. The CDR3 covers 19 residues. The junction had 17 bases not matched to a gene; V was cut back by 4 bases and J by 7 bases.

The table lists this clone with a count of one. The chain has TRBV15 and TRBJ1-2, with no clear D. V was clipped by 4 bases and J by 2 bases, with 14 bases between them. Looked up from germline, CDR1 is LNHNV and CDR2 is YYDKDF (reference sequence). The CDR3 spans 15 residues. The CDR3 DNA sequence: TGTGCCACCAGCACCGTGTCGGGTAACAACTATGGCTACACCTTC. Its protein product is CATSTVSGNNYGYTF. The full variable domain, with the rest looked up from reference TRBV15 and TRBJ1-2, is DAMVIQNPRYQVTQFGKPVTLSCSQTLNHNVMYWYQQKSSQAPKLLFHYYDKDFNNEADTPDNFQSRRPNTSFCFLDIRSPGLGDTAMYLCATSTVSGNNYGYTFGSGTRLTVV.

The rearrangement links TRBV3-1 (or the pseudogene TRBV3-2) to TRBJ2-7; D tentatively fits TRBD1 or TRBD2 (5 bases each). V was shortened by 6 bases and J by 7 bases, with 16 bases between the two germline ends. Germline CDR1 and CDR2: LGHDT and YNNKEL (reference sequence). This CDR3 spans 13 amino acids. The CDR3 DNA reads as TGTGCCAGCAGTCAATACCGGGACCTAGAGCAGTACTTC. Residues: CASSQYRDLEQYF.

This clone was seen more than once but under ten times. The chain recombines TRBV28 with TRBJ2-7; either TRBD1 or TRBD2 may supply D (5 bases each). Germline V gene data show CDR1 as MDHEN and CDR2 as SYDVKM. The CDR3 runs to 14 residues. V dropped 7 bases and J dropped 0 bases, with 13 bases sitting between them. The CDR3 here is CASNPPGPSYEQYF. In nucleotides, the CDR3 is TGTGCCAGCAACCCCCCGGGACCCTCCTACGAGCAGTACTTC. Full variable domain (missing parts from reference TRBV28 and TRBJ2-7): DVKVTQSSRYLVKRTGEKVFLECVQDMDHENMFWYRQDPGLGLRLIYFSYDVKMKEKGDIPEGYSVSREKKERFSLILESASTNQTSMYLCASNPPGPSYEQYFGPGTRLTVT.

This chain connects TRBV5-1 to TRBJ1-6, with TRBD1 matching 9 bases. Germline V CDR1 and CDR2: SGHRS, YFSETQ. J was trimmed by 7 bases and V by 4 bases; bases with no gene match: 9. The CDR3 is made up of 16 amino acids. The CDR3 sequence: CASSPQQDRGNSPLHF. CDR3 in DNA: TGCGCCAGCAGCCCCCAACAGGACAGGGGAAATTCACCCCTCCACTTT.

This clone was observed a handful of times. The V call is TRBV23-1, the J call TRBJ2-7; 7 bases map to TRBD1. TRBV23-1 qualifies as an ORF whose function is uncertain. The CDR3 has 15 residues. J lost 0 bases, V lost 4 bases, and 6 bases had no gene match. DNA for the CDR3: TGCGCCAGCAGTCGAGACAGGGAAAGCTCCTACGAGCAGTACTTC. Amino acids: CASSRDRESSYEQYF.

The chain employs TRBV10-2 and TRBJ1-1; 8 positions match TRBD1. J lost 5 bases, V lost 3 bases, and 5 bases had no gene match. The CDR3 has 14 amino acids. CDR1 and CDR2 from the germline V gene are WSHSY and SAAADI. As DNA, the CDR3 is TGCGCCAGCAGTGAATGGACAGGGAGGACTGAAGCTTTCTTT. It yields the protein CASSEWTGRTEAFF.

The chain employs TRBV7-9 and TRBJ2-3, with no clear D. The CDR3 loop spans 13 amino acids. Trimming stripped 1 base from V and 3 bases from J, with 5 bases between. Per germline, CDR1 SEHNR and CDR2 FQNEAQ (reference sequence). The CDR3 sequence: CASSLDRTDTQYF. As DNA, the CDR3 is TGTGCCAGCAGCTTAGACAGAACAGATACGCAGTATTTT.

The chain is built from TRBV18 and TRBJ2-7; 8 nucleotides line up with TRBD1. The V gene's germline CDR1 is KGHSH and CDR2 LQKENI. The CDR3 is 15 amino acids. V lost 4 bases and J lost 3; bases outside the gene matches: 8. This CDR3 reads CASSLPGTGFYEQYF. The CDR3 DNA is TGTGCCAGCTCACTTCCCGGGACAGGTTTCTACGAGCAGTACTTC.

The chain combines TRBV2 with TRBJ1-5; 7 nucleotides align to TRBD1. This CDR3 region has 16 residues. From germline, CDR1 is SNHLY and CDR2 FYNNEI. Germline trimming cut 3 bases from V and 1 base from J; bases unmatched to any gene: 6. This CDR3 reads CASSDPTGRSNQPQHF. For the CDR3, the DNA is TGTGCCAGCAGTGACCCGACAGGGCGAAGCAATCAGCCCCAGCATTTT.

The chain carries TRBV7-9 and TRBJ2-7; the D gene is possibly TRBD2 (6 bases). This CDR3 comprises 14 residues. From germline, CDR1 is SEHNR and CDR2 FQNEAQ (reference sequence). V was pared by 1 base and J by 4 bases, with 11 bases between. The DNA of the CDR3 is TGTGCCAGCAGCTTAGGGGACTCTAGATACGAGCAGTACTTC. Its translation is CASSLGDSRYEQYF.

The rearrangement links TRBV11-3 to TRBJ2-1; TRBD1 or TRBD2 may be the D gene (5 bases each). Germline V gene lookup returns CDR1 SGHNT and CDR2 YENEEA. This CDR3 is 15 amino acids long. V lost 1 base, J lost 6 bases, and 13 bases lay in between. This chain's CDR3 is CASSLGGAVFNEQFF. The CDR3 DNA follows: TGTGCCAGCAGCTTAGGAGGGGCGGTTTTCAATGAGCAGTTCTTC.